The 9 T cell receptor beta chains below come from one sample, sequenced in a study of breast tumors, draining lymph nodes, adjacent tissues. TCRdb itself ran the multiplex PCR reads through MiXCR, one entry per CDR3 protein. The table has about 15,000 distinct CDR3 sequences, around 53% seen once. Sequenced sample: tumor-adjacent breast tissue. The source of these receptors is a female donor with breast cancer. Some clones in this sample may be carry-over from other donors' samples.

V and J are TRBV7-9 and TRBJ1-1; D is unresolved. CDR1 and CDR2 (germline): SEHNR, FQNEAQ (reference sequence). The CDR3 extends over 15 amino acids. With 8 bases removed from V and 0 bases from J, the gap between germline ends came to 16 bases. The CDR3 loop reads CASDSRGGMNTEAFF. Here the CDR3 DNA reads TGTGCCAGCGATAGCCGGGGAGGGATGAACACTGAAGCTTTCTTT.

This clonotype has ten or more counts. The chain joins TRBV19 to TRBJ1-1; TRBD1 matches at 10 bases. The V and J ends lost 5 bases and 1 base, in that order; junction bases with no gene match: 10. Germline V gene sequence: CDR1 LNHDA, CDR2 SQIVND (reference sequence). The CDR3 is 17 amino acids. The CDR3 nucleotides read TGTGCCAGTAGTCCCGACAGGGGGCAGTGGGCGAACACTGAAGCTTTCTTT. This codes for CASSPDRGQWANTEAFF.

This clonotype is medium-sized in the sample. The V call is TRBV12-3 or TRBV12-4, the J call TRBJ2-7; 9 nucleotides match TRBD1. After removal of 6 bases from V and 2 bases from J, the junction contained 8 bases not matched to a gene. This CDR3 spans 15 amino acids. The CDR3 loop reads CASSSFDRGTYEQYF. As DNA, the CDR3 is TGTGCCAGCAGCTCCTTCGACAGGGGGACCTACGAGCAGTACTTC.

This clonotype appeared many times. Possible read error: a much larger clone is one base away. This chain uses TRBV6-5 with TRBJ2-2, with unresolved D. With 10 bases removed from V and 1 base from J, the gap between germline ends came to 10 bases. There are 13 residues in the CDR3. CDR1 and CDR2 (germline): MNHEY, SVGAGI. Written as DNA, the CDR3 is TGTGCCACCGTCCCGAGGAACACCGGGGAGCTGTTTTTT. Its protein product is CATVPRNTGELFF.

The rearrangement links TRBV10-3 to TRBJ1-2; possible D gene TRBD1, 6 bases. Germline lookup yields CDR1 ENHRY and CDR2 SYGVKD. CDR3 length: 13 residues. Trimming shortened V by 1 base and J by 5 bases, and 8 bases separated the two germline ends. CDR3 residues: CAISEWTDYGYTF. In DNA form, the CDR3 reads TGTGCCATCAGTGAGTGGACAGATTATGGCTACACCTTC.

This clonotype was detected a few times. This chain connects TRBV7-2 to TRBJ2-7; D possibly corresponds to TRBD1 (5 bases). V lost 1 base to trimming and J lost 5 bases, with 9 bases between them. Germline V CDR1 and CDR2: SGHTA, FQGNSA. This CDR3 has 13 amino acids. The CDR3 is CASSLDRPHEQYF. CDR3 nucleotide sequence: TGTGCCAGCAGCTTAGACAGGCCACACGAGCAGTACTTC. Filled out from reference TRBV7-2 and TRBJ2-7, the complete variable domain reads GAGVSQSPSNKVTEKGKDVELRCDPISGHTALYWYRQSLGQGLEFLIYFQGNSAPDKSGLPSDRFSAERTGGSVSTLTIQRTQQEDSAVYLCASSLDRPHEQYFGPGTRLTVT.

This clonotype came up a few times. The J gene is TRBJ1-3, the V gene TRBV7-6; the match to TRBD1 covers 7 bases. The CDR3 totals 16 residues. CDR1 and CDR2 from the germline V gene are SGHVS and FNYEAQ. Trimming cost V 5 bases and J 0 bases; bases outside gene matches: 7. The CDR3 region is CASSTMDRSSGNTIYF. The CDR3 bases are TGTGCCAGCAGCACGATGGACAGGAGCTCTGGAAACACCATATATTTT.

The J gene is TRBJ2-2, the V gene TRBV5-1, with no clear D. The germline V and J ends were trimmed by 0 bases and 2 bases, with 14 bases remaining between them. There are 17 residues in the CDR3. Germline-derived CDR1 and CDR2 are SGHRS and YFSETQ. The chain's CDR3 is CASSLGPRSKNTGELFF. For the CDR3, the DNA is TGCGCCAGCAGCTTGGGGCCTAGATCCAAAAACACCGGGGAGCTGTTTTTT.

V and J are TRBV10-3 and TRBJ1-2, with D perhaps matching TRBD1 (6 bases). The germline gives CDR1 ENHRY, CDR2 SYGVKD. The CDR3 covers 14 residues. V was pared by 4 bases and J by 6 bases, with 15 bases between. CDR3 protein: CAISVPGDRDGYTF. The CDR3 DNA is TGTGCCATCAGTGTCCCAGGGGATAGAGATGGCTACACCTTC.